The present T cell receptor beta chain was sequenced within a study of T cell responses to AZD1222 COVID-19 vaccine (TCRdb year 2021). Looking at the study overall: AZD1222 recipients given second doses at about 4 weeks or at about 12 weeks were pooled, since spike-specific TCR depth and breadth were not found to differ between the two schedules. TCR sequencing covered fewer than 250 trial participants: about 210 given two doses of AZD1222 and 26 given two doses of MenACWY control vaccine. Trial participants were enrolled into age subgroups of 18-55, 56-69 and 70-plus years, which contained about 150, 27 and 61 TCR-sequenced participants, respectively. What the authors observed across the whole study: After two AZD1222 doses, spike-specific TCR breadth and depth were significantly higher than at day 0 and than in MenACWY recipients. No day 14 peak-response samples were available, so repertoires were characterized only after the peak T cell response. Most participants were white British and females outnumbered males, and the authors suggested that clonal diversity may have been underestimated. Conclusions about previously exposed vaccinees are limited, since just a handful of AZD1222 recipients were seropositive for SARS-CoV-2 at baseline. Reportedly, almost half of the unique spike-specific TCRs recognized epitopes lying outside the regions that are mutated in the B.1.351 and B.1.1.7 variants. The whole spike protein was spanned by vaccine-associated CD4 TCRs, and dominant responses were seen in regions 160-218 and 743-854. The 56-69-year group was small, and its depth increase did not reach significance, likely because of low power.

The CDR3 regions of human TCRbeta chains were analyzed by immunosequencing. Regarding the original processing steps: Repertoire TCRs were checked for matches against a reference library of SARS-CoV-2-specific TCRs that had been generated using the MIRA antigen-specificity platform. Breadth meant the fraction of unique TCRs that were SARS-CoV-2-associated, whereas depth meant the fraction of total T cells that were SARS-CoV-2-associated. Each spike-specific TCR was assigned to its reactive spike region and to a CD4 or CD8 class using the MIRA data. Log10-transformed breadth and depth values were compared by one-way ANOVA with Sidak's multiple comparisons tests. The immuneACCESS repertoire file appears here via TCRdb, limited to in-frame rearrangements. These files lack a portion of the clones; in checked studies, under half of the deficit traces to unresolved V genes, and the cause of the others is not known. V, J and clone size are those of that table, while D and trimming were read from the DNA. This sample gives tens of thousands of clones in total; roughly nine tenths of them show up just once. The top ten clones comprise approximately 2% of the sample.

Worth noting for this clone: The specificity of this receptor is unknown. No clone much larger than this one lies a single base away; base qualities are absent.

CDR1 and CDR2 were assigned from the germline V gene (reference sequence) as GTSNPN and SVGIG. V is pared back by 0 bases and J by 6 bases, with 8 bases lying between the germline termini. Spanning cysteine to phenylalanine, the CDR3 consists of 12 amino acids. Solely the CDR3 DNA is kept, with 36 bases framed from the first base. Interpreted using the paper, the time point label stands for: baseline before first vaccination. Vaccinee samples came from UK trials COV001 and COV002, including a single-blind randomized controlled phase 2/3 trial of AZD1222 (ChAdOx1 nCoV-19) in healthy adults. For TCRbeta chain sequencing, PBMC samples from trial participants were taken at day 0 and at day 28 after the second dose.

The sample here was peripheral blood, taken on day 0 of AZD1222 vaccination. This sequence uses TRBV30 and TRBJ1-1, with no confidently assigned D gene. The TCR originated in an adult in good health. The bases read TGTGCCTGGAGTGTTGGTCGCTCTGAAGCTTTCTTT. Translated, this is CAWSVGRSEAFF.